This TCR beta chain was recorded in a study of shared clonotypes between healthy human individuals. General study points: Clonotype sharing levels among donors were expected to vary with sequencing depth. The sharing of 5% to 5.5% of naive CD4 clonotypes was seen across a handful of donors.

On this clone: Its antigen remains unknown.

CD45RO negativity and positive selection for CCR7 defined naive CD8 cells, a population that excluded terminally differentiated effector memory CD45RA+ cells. Genomic DNA belonging to each subset was distributed in equal measure over several immunoSEQ plates. Authors' data handling: There were no quality scores in the junction-only immunoSEQ sequences, so filtering differed. TCRdb's table, derived via immunoSEQ multiplex PCR, lists solely in-frame clones and lacks some. The V and J calls and clone size come from that table; D and trimming were worked out from the DNA. The sample shows under 2,000,000 clones, roughly 94% of them seen only once. V was shortened by 3 bases and J by 1 base, with 13 bases between the two germline ends. Germline V gene lookup returns CDR1 GTSNPN and CDR2 SVGIG (reference sequence). The CDR3 spans 15 residues.

This chain links TRBV30 with TRBJ2-1; D gene uncertain. This receptor was taken from a man younger than 35 in good health. Material: naive CD8+ T cells sorted from blood. The CDR3 bases are TGTGCCTGGAGAGCAATGGGGTATTCCTACAATGAGCAGTTCTTC. Amino acids: CAWRAMGYSYNEQFF.